The 17 T cell receptor beta chains below were found in one sample sequenced in a study of human T cells and chemical hapten exposure. Described time point: patch test 1, 2 weeks after DPC sensitization. Treatment of the sample: therapeutic diphenylcyclopropenone sensitization with weekly scalp DPC. Total RNA came from unfractionated whole blood. TCRdb fed the RACE reads into MiXCR, producing one record per CDR3 protein. The data contain 40,000 or so distinct CDR3 sequences, just under 4% of them seen just once; the ten biggest clones take up about 26%. The material sequenced was whole blood, taken in connection with sensitization to the hapten diphenylcyclopropenone (DPC). The receptor set was obtained from a man in his fifties or sixties with alopecia areata. Some clones in this sample may be carry-over from other donors' samples.

This clonotype came up many times. The chain carries TRBV20-1 and TRBJ1-1; no definite D call. V was pared by 6 bases and J by 7 bases, with 15 bases between. The CDR3 covers 12 residues. The germline V gene has CDR1 DFQATT and CDR2 SNEGSKA (reference sequence). The CDR3 spells CSAGRTSFEAFF. The CDR3 DNA is TGCAGTGCGGGTAGGACTTCCTTTGAAGCTTTCTTT.

This chain connects TRBV12-3 or TRBV12-4 to TRBJ2-2; D gene uncertain. The CDR3 is 13 amino acids. V shed 3 bases and J shed 5 bases, with 7 bases lying between them. The CDR3 is CASSFLGTGELFF. The DNA of the CDR3 is TGTGCCAGCAGTTTTTTGGGTACCGGGGAGCTGTTTTTT.

In its sample, this clonotype was seen many times. J is TRBJ2-3 and V is TRBV12-3 or TRBV12-4; TRBD1 matches at 9 bases. Trimming removed 6 bases from V and 3 bases from J; junction bases left unmatched: 7. This CDR3 comprises 15 residues. The CDR3 sequence: CASRPGTGLTDTQYF. The CDR3 nucleotides are TGTGCCAGCAGGCCGGGGACAGGGCTTACAGATACGCAGTATTTT.

This clonotype was seen repeatedly, ten times or more. This chain uses TRBV28 with TRBJ1-3, with a tentative D call TRBD1 (5 bases). V was clipped by 3 bases and J by 0 bases, with 12 bases between them. The CDR3 runs to 16 residues. The germline V gene has CDR1 MDHEN and CDR2 SYDVKM. The CDR3 DNA reads as TGTGCCAGCAGTTTGGGTTACGGGGGCTCTGGAAACACCATATATTTT. Translated, it gives CASSLGYGGSGNTIYF.

This clonotype has more than one count but fewer than ten. The gene calls are TRBV6-1 and TRBJ2-1; D is perhaps TRBD2 (6 bases). The V and J ends lost 0 bases and 7 bases respectively, with 10 bases between them. Germline lookup yields CDR1 MNHNS and CDR2 SASEGT. The CDR3 has 14 residues. CDR3 sequence reads: CASSEASGRNEQFF. The CDR3 bases are TGTGCCAGCAGTGAAGCATCGGGGAGGAATGAGCAGTTCTTC.

The sample holds many counts of this clonotype. V usage is TRBV5-1 and J usage is TRBJ1-1; 9 nucleotides match TRBD1. The junction had 9 bases not matched to a gene; V was cut back by 2 bases and J by 1 base. CDR1 and CDR2 (germline): SGHRS, YFSETQ. The CDR3 covers 17 residues. CDR3 in DNA: TGCGCCAGCAGCTTCCCCTCTCGACAGGGGGGGAACACTGAAGCTTTCTTT. Amino acids: CASSFPSRQGGNTEAFF.

This clonotype occurred many times. V and J are TRBV6-1 and TRBJ2-7; 10 bases match TRBD2. From germline, CDR1 is MNHNS and CDR2 SASEGT. This CDR3 is 13 amino acids long. V lost 10 bases to trimming and J lost 4 bases; unmatched junction nucleotides: 7. The CDR3 DNA reads TGTGCCACCGAGCGGGAGGGCTTGTACGAGCAGTACTTC. Protein product: CATEREGLYEQYF.

Only a few counts were recorded for this clonotype. The chain carries TRBV7-2 and TRBJ2-3; 7 bases line up with TRBD2. V gave up 4 bases and J gave up 3 bases; unmatched junction bases: 4. The CDR3 loop spans 14 amino acids. Germline CDR1 SGHTA, CDR2 FQGNSA. The CDR3 region has the DNA TGTGCCAGCAGCTCGATCGGGGGGACAGATACGCAGTATTTT. Translating gives CASSSIGGTDTQYF.

This clonotype was counted at least ten times. The V gene is TRBV28, the J gene TRBJ2-5; unclear D gene. V dropped 6 bases and J dropped 2 bases, with 4 bases sitting between them. There are 11 residues in the CDR3. The germline V gene has CDR1 MDHEN and CDR2 SYDVKM. CDR3: CASRNQETQYF. The CDR3, as DNA: TGTGCCAGCAGGAATCAAGAGACCCAGTACTTC.

This clonotype came up many times. The chain carries TRBV18 and TRBJ2-7; 10 bases match TRBD2. Germline V gives CDR1 KGHSH, CDR2 LQKENI. V trimming: 8 bases; J trimming: 3 bases; junction bases outside the gene matches: 13. The CDR3 runs to 16 residues. This chain's CDR3 is CASGIASGGVDYEQYF. The CDR3, as DNA: TGTGCCAGCGGAATAGCTAGCGGGGGCGTGGACTACGAGCAGTACTTC.

Many counts were recorded for this clonotype. This chain joins TRBV7-6 and TRBJ2-3; 7 bases line up with TRBD2. Germline CDR1 SGHVS, CDR2 FNYEAQ. Germline trimming cut 2 bases from V and 4 bases from J; bases unmatched to any gene: 6. This CDR3 has 15 amino acids. The CDR3 bases are TGTGCCAGCAGCTTAAGGTTGCGGGAGCCAGATACGCAGTATTTT. This gives the protein CASSLRLREPDTQYF.

As for this clonotype: A much larger clone lies one base from this, so it may be a read error. The chain is built from TRBV12-3 or TRBV12-4 and TRBJ1-4; unclear D gene. This CDR3 comprises 13 residues. With 6 bases removed from V and 4 bases from J, the gap between germline ends came to 9 bases. This chain's CDR3 is CASRFEFNEKLFF. The DNA for the CDR3 is TGTGCCAGCAGATTCGAGTTTAATGAAAAACTGTTTTTT.

This clonotype was observed at least ten times. The V call is TRBV29-1, the J call TRBJ1-3, with D perhaps TRBD1 (5 bases). This CDR3 is 15 amino acids long. Germline CDR1 and CDR2: SQVTM and ANQGSEA. Deletions cut 0 bases from V and 3 bases from J, with 12 bases between. The CDR3 region is CSVEDGGMDGNTIYF. Here the CDR3 DNA reads TGCAGCGTTGAAGATGGGGGGATGGATGGAAACACCATATATTTT.

The chain combines TRBV30 with TRBJ1-3; D is unclear. Germline values: CDR1 GTSNPN, CDR2 SVGIG (reference sequence). The CDR3 has 14 residues. V gave up 5 bases and J gave up 0 bases, with 11 bases separating them. CDR3 sequence: CAWVGSYSGNTIYF. The CDR3 DNA sequence: TGTGCCTGGGTGGGAAGCTACTCTGGAAACACCATATATTTT.

This clonotype came up many times. V and J are TRBV7-9 and TRBJ2-1; 10 bases match TRBD2. CDR3 length equals 14 residues. Trimming cost V 5 bases and J 9 bases; bases outside gene matches: 7. Per germline, CDR1 SEHNR and CDR2 FQNEAQ (reference sequence). CDR3 coding DNA: TGTGCCAGCAGCCTCCTAGCGGGAGAGGGTGAGCAGTTCTTC. It yields the protein CASSLLAGEGEQFF. The full variable domain, its missing parts supplied by reference TRBV7-9 and TRBJ2-1, is DTGVSQNPRHKITKRGQNVTFRCDPISEHNRLYWYRQTLGQGPEFLTYFQNEAQLEKSRLLSDRFSAERPKGSFSTLEIQRTEQGDSAMYLCASSLLAGEGEQFFGPGTRLTVL.

This clonotype occurred many times. V and J are TRBV6-1 and TRBJ1-1, with D perhaps matching TRBD1 (5 bases). The CDR3 has 11 amino acids. Germline CDR1 is MNHNS and CDR2 is SASEGT. Trimming took off 6 bases at V and 4 bases at J, with 6 bases between the two ends. CDR3 nucleotides: TGTGCCAGCAGGAGGGGCACTGAAGCTTTCTTT. It translates to CASRRGTEAFF.

The genes are TRBV19 and TRBJ1-2; the match to TRBD1 covers 8 bases. This CDR3 is 15 amino acids long. Trimming at V came to 0 bases and at J to 7 bases, leaving 7 bases not matched to a gene. The germline V gene has CDR1 LNHDA and CDR2 SQIVND (reference sequence). The CDR3 loop is CASSIDPNRGSGYTF. The CDR3 DNA is TGTGCCAGTAGTATAGATCCAAACAGGGGGTCTGGCTACACCTTC. The entire variable domain, with the rest obtained from reference TRBV19 and TRBJ1-2, is as follows: DGGITQSPKYLFRKEGQNVTLSCEQNLNHDAMYWYRQDPGQGLRLIYYSQIVNDFQKGDIAEGYSVSREKKESFPLTVTSAQKNPTAFYLCASSIDPNRGSGYTFGSGTRLTVV.